This T cell receptor (beta chain) was documented in a study of control samples from healthy donors and cancer patients. Only in-frame clones appear in the TCRdb table, and some are missing; sequencing was by immunoSEQ multiplex PCR. The repertoire holds about 65,000 clones, with 90% as singletons. The CDR3 is made up of 14 amino acids. The V end was cut by 5 bases, the J end by 7 bases, with 17 bases between. Germline values: CDR1 SGHTA, CDR2 FQGNSA. Sequenced sample: PBMCs. The chain carries TRBV7-2 and TRBJ1-2, with TRBD1 as a possible D gene (5 bases). This TCR was recovered from a woman aged 45 to 65 with colorectal cancer. CDR3 sequence (DNA): TGTGCCAGCAGCCCGCGGGCCCAGGGCGTTGGCTACACCTTC. Protein: CASSPRAQGVGYTF. The full variable domain, rest sourced from reference TRBV7-2 and TRBJ1-2, is GAGVSQSPSNKVTEKGKDVELRCDPISGHTALYWYRQSLGQGLEFLIYFQGNSAPDKSGLPSDRFSAERTGGSVSTLTIQRTQQEDSAVYLCASSPRAQGVGYTFGSGTRLTVV.